The 15 T cell receptor beta chains reported below all come from one sample, sequenced in a study of blood T cells in healthy people across ages. Using a J-beta primer mix together with a sample-barcoded 5' primer, a second PCR was run for roughly 7 to 11 cycles. A single record per CDR3 protein comes from TCRdb applying MiXCR to the 5' RACE reads. The sample has some 1.1 million distinct CDR3 sequences; roughly two fifths are singletons. The sequencing sample was made of blood. These receptors all come from a man aged 18-30 years in good health.

This clonotype has only one observation. The V and J genes are TRBV21-1 and TRBJ2-7; the DNA was not compared with TRBD1, the D call given in the table. TRBV21-1 is given as a pseudogene. This CDR3 region has 16 residues. The CDR3 loop reads CASSKFFRDRAYEQYF. The DNA of the CDR3 is TGTGCCAGCAGCAAGTTCTTCCGGGACAGGGCCTACGAGCAGTACTTC.

V gene TRBV28 combines with J gene TRBJ2-5; D perhaps matches TRBD2 (7 bases). Per the germline V gene, CDR1 is MDHEN and CDR2 is SYDVKM. V lost 3 bases and J lost 5, with 13 bases in between. The CDR3 contains 14 residues. Here the CDR3 reads CASSFQGGGETQYF. The CDR3 DNA reads TGTGCCAGCAGTTTTCAGGGAGGGGGGGAGACCCAGTACTTC. Supplemented by reference TRBV28 and TRBJ2-5, the full variable domain reads DVKVTQSSRYLVKRTGEKVFLECVQDMDHENMFWYRQDPGLGLRLIYFSYDVKMKEKGDIPEGYSVSREKKERFSLILESASTNQTSMYLCASSFQGGGETQYFGPGTRLLVL.

The chain recombines TRBV2 with TRBJ2-3; TRBD1 agrees at 7 bases. The CDR3 is 15 residues long. Germline V lookup: CDR1 SNHLY, CDR2 FYNNEI. V shed 7 bases, J shed 0 bases, and the junction held 7 bases outside the gene matches. CDR3 amino acids: CASKPGQISTDTQYF. In DNA, the CDR3 is TGTGCCAGCAAACCGGGACAGATTAGCACAGATACGCAGTATTTT.

The CDR3 nucleotides are TGTGCCAGCAGTTTAGGTGTCCTGGGACAGGGCGGCCCCGGGGAGCTGTTTTTT. Its translation: CASSLGVLGQGGPGELFF. The J gene is TRBJ2-2, the V gene TRBV12-3 or TRBV12-4; 9 nucleotides line up with TRBD1. The CDR3 has 18 amino acids. J gave up 6 bases and V 1 base, and 12 bases lay outside the gene matches.

This clonotype has a handful of counts. The chain employs TRBV9 and TRBJ1-3; D ambiguous. Germline V gene data show CDR1 as SGDLS and CDR2 as YYNGEE. CDR3 length: 15 amino acids. The V and J ends lost 4 bases and 3 bases respectively, with 14 bases between them. DNA of the CDR3: TGTGCCAGCAGCCCCATGGTCCTAGATGGAAACACCATATATTTT. Amino acid sequence: CASSPMVLDGNTIYF. Full variable domain (missing parts from reference TRBV9 and TRBJ1-3): DSGVTQTPKHLITATGQRVTLRCSPRSGDLSVYWYQQSLDQGLQFLIQYYNGEERAKGNILERFSAQQFPDLHSELNLSSLELGDSALYFCASSPMVLDGNTIYFGEGSWLTVV.

The rearrangement links TRBV13 to TRBJ2-1; D ambiguous. CDR1 PRHDT and CDR2 FYEKMQ come from the germline V gene (reference sequence). With 4 bases removed from V and 5 bases from J, the gap between germline ends came to 12 bases. CDR3 size: 14 residues. The CDR3 is CASSSPGYHNEQFF. The CDR3 DNA reads TGTGCCAGCAGCTCTCCCGGGTACCACAATGAGCAGTTCTTC.

The chain links TRBV7-8 to TRBJ1-3, with D possibly matching TRBD1 (5 bases). Germline-derived CDR1 and CDR2 are SGHVS and FQNEAQ. V lost 11 bases, J lost 4 bases, and 9 bases lay in between. There are 11 residues in the CDR3. Written as DNA, the CDR3 is TGTGCCGGGGGTTCAGGAAACACCATATATTTT. The encoded protein is CAGGSGNTIYF.

This clonotype was found once. The junction differs from germline at one of its ends, possibly a read error. The chain uses TRBV15 and TRBJ1-1, with TRBD1 matching over 7 bases. The V gene's germline CDR1 is LNHNV and CDR2 YYDKDF (reference sequence). The CDR3 covers 14 residues. In DNA form, the CDR3 reads TGTGCCGCCAGCGGCTACGACAGGGTGGGTGAAGCTTTCTTT. Translating it yields CAASGYDRVGEAFF.

The V call is TRBV7-8, the J call TRBJ2-1; 11 bases are shared with TRBD2. Germline CDR1 is SGHVS and CDR2 is FQNEAQ. Trimming cost V 4 bases and J 9 bases; bases outside gene matches: 8. The CDR3 is 15 residues long. CDR3 coding DNA: TGTGCCAGCAGCTCAGGACTAGCGGGCGAGTGTGAGCAGTTCTTC. Protein sequence: CASSSGLAGECEQFF.

V usage is TRBV20-1 and J usage is TRBJ1-5; D unresolved. This CDR3 comprises 14 residues. V dropped 3 bases and J dropped 2 bases, with 11 bases sitting between them. The germline gives CDR1 DFQATT, CDR2 SNEGSKA (reference sequence). For the CDR3, the DNA is TGCAGTGCTAGTTCAAGGGTTCGCAATCAGCCCCAGCATTTT. It is translated as CSASSRVRNQPQHF.

V gene TRBV25-1 combines with J gene TRBJ2-1; the D is unclear. The CDR3 totals 13 residues. The germline V gene has CDR1 MGHDK and CDR2 SYGVNS. V lost 4 bases to trimming and J lost 6 bases, with 10 bases between them. The CDR3 DNA is TGTGCCAGCAGTGGGCGGCGAAGCAATGAGCAGTTCTTC. It is translated as CASSGRRSNEQFF.

V usage is TRBV4-1 and J usage is TRBJ2-3; 9 nucleotides agree with TRBD2. J gave up 4 bases and V 2 bases, and 4 bases lay outside the gene matches. The CDR3 has 15 amino acids. CDR1 and CDR2 from the germline V gene are MGHRA and YSYEKL. CDR3 in DNA: TGCGCCAGCAGCCAACCTCGACTAGCGGCAGATACGCAGTATTTT. Its protein is CASSQPRLAADTQYF.

This clonotype was detected a few times. A junction end diverges from the germline sequence, so it may reflect a read error. The chain combines TRBV12-3 or TRBV12-4 with TRBJ1-5, with D possibly being TRBD1 (5 bases). The CDR3 spans 12 residues. The CDR3 loop is CASSSGTAVGHF. The CDR3 DNA sequence: TGTGCCAGTAGTTCCGGGACGGCTGTGGGGCATTTT.

This chain links TRBV20-1 with TRBJ2-2, with 10 nucleotides matching TRBD2. J gave up 1 base and V 3 bases, and 2 bases lay outside the gene matches. CDR1 is DFQATT, CDR2 SNEGSKA, per germline (reference sequence). The CDR3 is 15 residues long. CDR3 nucleotides: TGCAGTGCTAGCTCTAGCGGGGGGAACACCGGGGAGCTGTTTTTT. It codes for CSASSSGGNTGELFF.

This clonotype has more than one count but fewer than ten. CDR3 nucleotide sequence: TGTGCCAGCAGTTACAAGGCAGGGGATGGCCAGCCCCAGCATTTT. Translated, it gives CASSYKAGDGQPQHF. The chain carries TRBV6-2 or TRBV6-3 and TRBJ1-5, with D perhaps TRBD1 (6 bases). The CDR3 runs 15 residues. Per germline, CDR1 MNHEY and CDR2 SVGEGT. Trimming cost V 2 bases and J 7 bases, with 15 bases left between them.